Listed here are 24 T cell receptor beta chains from one sample, sequenced in a study of CD8 T cells in Susac syndrome. Random hexamers primed reverse transcription of roughly 0.5 to 1 ug RNA. TCRdb re-analysed the immunoSEQ multiplex PCR reads in MiXCR, keeping a single row per CDR3 protein. This table holds more than 200,000 distinct CDR3 sequences, around 95% found once. Sequences were obtained from CD4+ T cells from PBMCs. The receptors shown here come from a human donor with multiple sclerosis.

V gene TRBV30 combines with J gene TRBJ1-2; 11 bases match TRBD1. This CDR3 spans 14 amino acids. With V trimmed by 4 bases and J by 7 bases, 8 bases remained unmatched. Per germline, CDR1 GTSNPN and CDR2 SVGIG (reference sequence). This CDR3 reads CAWNGQGAKSGYTF. For the CDR3, the DNA is TGTGCCTGGAACGGACAGGGGGCAAAGAGTGGCTACACCTTC.

This sequence joins TRBV5-4 and TRBJ2-7, with 9 bases fitting TRBD1. CDR1 is SGHNT and CDR2 is YYREEE in the germline V gene (reference sequence). The CDR3 has 15 residues. Trimming took 4 bases from V and 1 from J; bases not matched to a gene: 6. The CDR3: CASSEQGAPSYEQYF. The CDR3 DNA is TGTGCCAGCAGCGAACAGGGGGCTCCATCCTACGAGCAGTACTTC.

This chain joins TRBV27 and TRBJ2-4, with 8 bases identical to TRBD2. The trim removed 7 bases at V and 10 bases at J, leaving 9 bases unmatched. The CDR3 loop spans 13 amino acids. The germline V gene has CDR1 MNHEY and CDR2 SMNVEV (reference sequence). CDR3 amino acids: CASKKRGGRIQYF. DNA of the CDR3: TGTGCCAGCAAGAAACGGGGGGGAAGGATTCAGTACTTC.

This chain's CDR3 is CASSRTSGPQGSYEQYV. In DNA, the CDR3 is TGTGCCAGCTCGCGGACTAGCGGTCCCCAGGGCTCCTACGAGCAGTACGTC. The chain combines TRBV18 with TRBJ2-7; 10 nucleotides align to TRBD2. CDR1 and CDR2 from the germline V gene are KGHSH and LQKENI. This CDR3 comprises 17 residues. Trimming cost V 6 bases and J 0 bases; bases outside gene matches: 11.

The chain links TRBV1 to TRBJ1-4; no DNA check was done on the table's D call, TRBD1. TRBV1 is a pseudogene. This CDR3 is 17 amino acids long. The CDR3 DNA reads TGCACCAGCAGCCAAGCGGGACAGGGAGTTTCGTCTGAAAAACTGTTTTTT. The encoded protein is CTSSQAGQGVSSEKLFF.

Written as DNA, the CDR3 is TGCAGTGCTAGAGATAGCCAGGCCCCTGGAGAGCAGTACTTC. Its translation is CSARDSQAPGEQYF. The rearrangement joins TRBV20-1 to TRBJ2-7; no clear D gene. Between the trimmed V and J ends, which lost 0 bases and 7 bases, there was a span of 16 bases. The germline CDR1 and CDR2 sequences are DFQATT and SNEGSKA (reference sequence). The CDR3 sequence is 14 residues long.

The chain carries TRBV12-3 or TRBV12-4 and TRBJ2-1; possible D gene TRBD1, 5 bases. Trimming stripped 10 bases from V and 4 bases from J, with 17 bases between. The CDR3 is 14 residues long. The CDR3, as DNA: TGTGCCACCAGAGACAGCATCTTTTACAATGAGCAGTTCTTC. Its translation: CATRDSIFYNEQFF.

This clonotype showed up just a few times. The chain is built from TRBV23-1 and TRBJ2-7; D may correspond to TRBD1 or TRBD2 (5 bases each). TRBV23-1 falls under the ORF class, with uncertain function. The CDR3 is 17 residues long. V shed 3 bases and J shed 2 bases, with 20 bases lying between them. CDR3 bases: TGCGCCAGCAGTCACCGGGGACGGCAGAGAGGGGCCTACGAGCAGTACTTC. Amino acids: CASSHRGRQRGAYEQYF.

V usage is TRBV5-1 and J usage is TRBJ2-6; weak D call: TRBD1 (5 bases). The CDR3 contains 16 residues. Germline V gene sequence: CDR1 SGHRS, CDR2 YFSETQ. The V and J ends lost 3 bases and 0 bases respectively, with 10 bases between them. The CDR3 DNA reads as TGCGCCAGCAGCTCCCAGACAGCCTCTGGGGCCAACGTCCTGACTTTC. Translating gives CASSSQTASGANVLTF.

This chain uses TRBV7-9 with TRBJ2-2; 9 bases are a match to TRBD1. Per germline, CDR1 SEHNR and CDR2 FQNEAQ (reference sequence). CDR3 size: 15 residues. The V gene end was trimmed by 5 bases and the J gene end by 1 base; junction bases not matched to a gene: 2. In DNA, the CDR3 is TGTGCCAGCAGCACGGACAGGGGGAACACCGGGGAGCTGTTTTTT. This codes for CASSTDRGNTGELFF.

This clonotype was seen more than once but under ten times. As DNA, the CDR3 is TGTGCCTGGAGTCGGGAGGGAGTCGGGGAGCTGTTTTTT. Its translation is CAWSREGVGELFF. This rearrangement joins TRBV30 to TRBJ2-2; 8 bases align to TRBD2. Germline values: CDR1 GTSNPN, CDR2 SVGIG (reference sequence). Trimming took 2 bases from V and 7 from J; bases not matched to a gene: 3. The CDR3 consists of 13 residues.

This rearrangement joins TRBV6-5 to TRBJ2-2; either TRBD1 or TRBD2 may supply D (5 bases each). The CDR3 loop spans 17 amino acids. Trimming cost V 1 base and J 5 bases, with 17 bases left between them. Germline values: CDR1 MNHEY, CDR2 SVGAGI. DNA of the CDR3: TGTGCCAGCAGTTACTGGGTACCGGGACGGCAAACCGGGGAGCTGTTTTTT. Translating it yields CASSYWVPGRQTGELFF.

The chain has TRBV25-1 and TRBJ1-2; possible D gene TRBD1, 5 bases. The CDR3 is made up of 14 amino acids. Germline V gene data show CDR1 as MGHDK and CDR2 as SYGVNS. V was pared by 2 bases and J by 8 bases, with 15 bases between. The CDR3 DNA follows: TGTGCCAGCAGTGAAGGATGGGGCCGGTGGGGCTACACCTTC. Translated, it gives CASSEGWGRWGYTF.

The rearrangement joins TRBV6-5 to TRBJ2-3, with 9 bases lining up with TRBD2. Trimming cost V 0 bases and J 8 bases; bases outside gene matches: 12. Germline loops: CDR1 MNHEY, CDR2 SVGAGI. The CDR3 loop spans 17 amino acids. The CDR3 DNA is TGTGCCAGCAGTTACTCAGGGACTAGCAGAAGTACGCTTACGCAGTATTTT. Translated: CASSYSGTSRSTLTQYF.

The rearrangement uses TRBV10-3 and TRBJ2-3; unclear D gene. V lost 4 bases, J lost 0 bases, and 8 bases lay in between. Germline V gives CDR1 ENHRY, CDR2 SYGVKD. The CDR3 consists of 14 residues. The CDR3 loop reads CAISGSTSTDTQYF. The CDR3 DNA is TGTGCCATCAGTGGCTCGACTAGCACAGATACGCAGTATTTT.

This clonotype occurred once. CDR3 loop: CASRYQDGYTF. The DNA for the CDR3 is TGTGCCAGTAGGTACCAGGATGGCTACACCTTC. This sequence joins TRBV19 and TRBJ1-2; D is unresolved. The CDR3 sequence is 11 residues long. Trimming removed 6 bases at V and 6 bases at J, with 8 bases between. The germline gives CDR1 LNHDA, CDR2 SQIVND (reference sequence).

CDR3 protein: CASSPPGQGRSDTQYF. CDR3 in DNA: TGTGCCAGCTCACCCCCGGGACAGGGGCGGTCAGATACGCAGTATTTT. This rearrangement joins TRBV18 to TRBJ2-3, with 10 nucleotides matching TRBD1. The CDR3 is 16 amino acids. The V and J ends lost 3 bases and 4 bases, in that order; junction bases with no gene match: 7. Germline lookup yields CDR1 KGHSH and CDR2 LQKENI.

The chain uses TRBV7-3 and TRBJ2-1, with 8 nucleotides matching TRBD2. CDR1 SGHTA and CDR2 FQGTGA come from the germline V gene. This CDR3 comprises 15 residues. With V trimmed by 5 bases and J by 6 bases, 9 bases remained unmatched. The CDR3 DNA is TGTGCCAGCAGCCGGACGGGGGGGCCGAGCAATGAGCAGTTCTTC. Its protein is CASSRTGGPSNEQFF.

The chain uses TRBV6-6 and TRBJ2-1; 7 bases line up with TRBD2. The ends lost 10 bases at V and 7 bases at J; junction bases unmatched: 10. This CDR3 has 13 amino acids. Germline lookup yields CDR1 MNHNY and CDR2 SVGAGI (reference sequence). CDR3 coding DNA: TGTGCCACCCAACCCGGGACTATTAATGAGCAGTTCTTC. Translation gives CATQPGTINEQFF.

CDR3 in amino acids: CASSLVGLAGGRTYNEQFF. In DNA form, the CDR3 reads TGTGCCAGCAGCTTAGTGGGGCTAGCGGGGGGCCGAACCTACAATGAGCAGTTCTTC. V gene TRBV7-9 combines with J gene TRBJ2-1, with 11 bases lining up with TRBD2. CDR1 is SEHNR, CDR2 FQNEAQ, per germline (reference sequence). This CDR3 spans 19 amino acids. The V gene end was trimmed by 1 base and the J gene end by 2 bases; junction bases not matched to a gene: 10.

This clonotype was detected only once. This chain joins TRBV6-4 and TRBJ2-2; a possible D gene is TRBD2 (6 bases). Germline loops: CDR1 MRHNA, CDR2 SNTAGT. V shed 5 bases and J shed 4 bases, with 17 bases lying between them. The CDR3 is 16 amino acids. The CDR3 spells CASSHHGGPPTGELFF. The CDR3 region has the DNA TGTGCCAGCAGTCACCACGGGGGACCCCCCACCGGGGAGCTGTTTTTT.

The V gene is TRBV2, the J gene TRBJ2-1; maybe TRBD1 (6 bases). Per germline, CDR1 SNHLY and CDR2 FYNNEI. The CDR3 contains 11 residues. V lost 6 bases, J lost 6 bases, and 6 bases lay in between. The CDR3 loop is CASRDSNEQFF. The CDR3 DNA reads TGTGCCAGCAGGGACAGCAATGAGCAGTTCTTC. The full variable domain, completed using reference TRBV2 and TRBJ2-1, is EPEVTQTPSHQVTQMGQEVILRCVPISNHLYFYWYRQILGQKVEFLVSFYNNEISEKSEIFDDQFSVERPDGSNFTLKIRSTKLEDSAMYFCASRDSNEQFFGPGTRLTVL.

V gene TRBV30 combines with J gene TRBJ2-1, with TRBD2 identical over 7 bases. The CDR3 consists of 14 residues. J was trimmed by 5 bases and V by 5 bases; bases with no gene match: 9. The V gene's germline CDR1 is GTSNPN and CDR2 SVGIG (reference sequence). CDR3 nucleotides: TGTGCCTGGGGGAGCGGGGCTCAGGACAATGAGCAGTTCTTC. It yields the protein CAWGSGAQDNEQFF.

Details on this clonotype: Its ends do not fully match the called genes, so a read error is possible. The CDR3 DNA reads as TGTGCCAGCAGCCCTAATGGCGGACAGGGCTTACGTCTCTTC. Amino acid sequence: CASSPNGGQGLRLF. This rearrangement joins TRBV7-3 to TRBJ2-1; 8 bases fit TRBD1. The CDR3 is 14 residues long. Germline lookup yields CDR1 SGHTA and CDR2 FQGTGA.